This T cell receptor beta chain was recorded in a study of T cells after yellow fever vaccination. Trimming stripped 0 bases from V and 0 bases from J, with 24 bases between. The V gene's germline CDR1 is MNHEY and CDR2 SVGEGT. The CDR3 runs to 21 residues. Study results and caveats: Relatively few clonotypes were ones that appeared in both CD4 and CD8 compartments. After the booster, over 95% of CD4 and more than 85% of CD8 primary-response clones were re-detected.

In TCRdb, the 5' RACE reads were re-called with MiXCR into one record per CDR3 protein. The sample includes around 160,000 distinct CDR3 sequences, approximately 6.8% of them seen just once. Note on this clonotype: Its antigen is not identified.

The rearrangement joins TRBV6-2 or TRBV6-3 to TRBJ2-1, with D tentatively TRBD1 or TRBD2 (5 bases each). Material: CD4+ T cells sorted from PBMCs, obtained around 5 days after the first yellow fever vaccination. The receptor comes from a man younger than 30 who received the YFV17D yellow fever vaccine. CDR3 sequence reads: CASSYSRGFGPHRSSYNEQFF. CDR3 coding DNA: TGTGCCAGCAGTTACTCGAGGGGTTTCGGTCCACATCGGAGCTCCTACAATGAGCAGTTCTTC.